One and the same sample provided the 13 T cell receptor beta chains below, sequenced in a study of beta chain features in type 1 diabetes. Sequenced material consisted of expressed TCRB transcripts (all of the isolated RNA was reverse transcribed). Assay used: immunoSEQ multiplex PCR; TCRdb lists only in-frame clones, some missing. The sample consists of 40,000 to 45,000 clones, around 49% of them appearing once. The material sequenced was central memory CD4+ T cells from blood. These receptors were obtained from a woman aged 18-29 years in good health.

The chain has TRBV7-2 and TRBJ1-1; possibly TRBD1 for D (5 bases). The germline gives CDR1 SGHTA, CDR2 FQGNSA. Trimming shortened V by 7 bases and J by 4 bases, and 16 bases separated the two germline ends. The CDR3 spans 14 residues. The CDR3 coding sequence is TGTGCCAGCATCTTGGGGGTCGGGGGCACTGAAGCTTTCTTT. Protein sequence: CASILGVGGTEAFF.

The chain uses TRBV12-5 and TRBJ2-1; 8 nucleotides align to TRBD1. J was trimmed by 3 bases and V by 4 bases; bases with no gene match: 2. Germline CDR1 is LGHNT and CDR2 is FRNRAP. CDR3 length: 14 residues. The CDR3 DNA reads TGTGCTAGTGGTTCCGGACAGGGCTACAATGAGCAGTTCTTC. Its protein product is CASGSGQGYNEQFF.

This clone was seen a few times. The rearrangement links TRBV7-2 to TRBJ1-1; weak D call: TRBD1 (5 bases). The V and J ends lost 2 bases and 8 bases respectively, with 15 bases between them. Germline values: CDR1 SGHTA, CDR2 FQGNSA. This CDR3 is 14 amino acids long. CDR3 sequence (DNA): TGTGCCAGCAGCTTATTCCTCCGGGGGGACGAAGCTTTCTTT. Translated, it gives CASSLFLRGDEAFF.

The chain has TRBV6-5 and TRBJ2-7; 13 nucleotides match TRBD2. V lost 5 bases, J lost 7 bases, and 8 bases stayed unmatched. CDR1 is MNHEY and CDR2 is SVGAGI in the germline V gene. The CDR3 runs 15 residues. This CDR3 reads CASSPGLAGVREQYF. CDR3 nucleotide sequence: TGTGCCAGCAGTCCAGGACTAGCGGGAGTTCGGGAGCAGTACTTC.

V usage is TRBV5-6 and J usage is TRBJ1-3; D is unclear. The CDR3 sequence is 14 residues long. Looked up from germline, CDR1 is SGHDT and CDR2 is YYEEEE. Trimming stripped 4 bases from V and 0 bases from J, with 8 bases between. In nucleotides, the CDR3 is TGTGCCAGCAGCCCATGGAGCTCTGGAAACACCATATATTTT. Protein sequence: CASSPWSSGNTIYF.

This clone was observed a few times. The V gene is TRBV19, the J gene TRBJ2-2; TRBD2 might be the D (6 bases). The CDR3 length is 14 residues. The V and J ends lost 7 bases and 3 bases respectively, with 12 bases between them. Germline assignment: CDR1 LNHDA and CDR2 SQIVND (reference sequence). The CDR3 DNA reads TGTGCCAGTACTCTGGACTATTACACCGGGGAGCTGTTTTTT. It is translated as CASTLDYYTGELFF.

This clone was counted only a few times. This chain connects TRBV5-5 to TRBJ2-5; 8 bases line up with TRBD2. Germline values: CDR1 SGHKS, CDR2 YYEKEE (reference sequence). This CDR3 comprises 15 residues. Unmatched junction bases numbered 9, after V lost 4 bases and J lost 4 bases. CDR3 amino acids: CASSESAGVSETQYF. CDR3 DNA: TGTGCCAGCAGCGAATCAGCGGGAGTGTCAGAGACCCAGTACTTC.

This clone has just one count. The chain links TRBV2 to TRBJ2-5; 7 bases are a match to TRBD1. CDR3 length: 13 amino acids. CDR1 and CDR2 from the germline V gene are SNHLY and FYNNEI. The trim removed 6 bases at V and 5 bases at J, leaving 6 bases unmatched. The CDR3 DNA sequence: TGTGCCAGCAGCGGACAGGCATCTGAGACCCAGTACTTC. Its protein is CASSGQASETQYF.

The chain couples TRBV5-1 to TRBJ2-1, with 12 bases matching TRBD2. CDR1 and CDR2 from the germline V gene are SGHRS and YFSETQ. This CDR3 has 15 amino acids. The trim removed 7 bases at V and 6 bases at J, leaving 8 bases unmatched. The CDR3 region has the DNA TGCGCCAGCGCCCGACTAGCGGGAGTGGGCAATGAGCAGTTCTTC. Its protein product is CASARLAGVGNEQFF. The complete variable domain, with remaining parts taken from reference TRBV5-1 and TRBJ2-1, reads KAGVTQTPRYLIKTRGQQVTLSCSPISGHRSVSWYQQTPGQGLQFLFEYFSETQRNKGNFPGRFSGRQFSNSRSEMNVSTLELGDSALYLCASARLAGVGNEQFFGPGTRLTVL.

V gene TRBV2 combines with J gene TRBJ2-3; 10 positions agree with TRBD1. Germline V gene lookup returns CDR1 SNHLY and CDR2 FYNNEI. J lost 0 bases, V lost 8 bases, and 2 bases had no gene match. There are 14 residues in the CDR3. The CDR3 loop is CASQTGGSTDTQYF. The DNA for the CDR3 is TGTGCCAGCCAGACAGGGGGCAGCACAGATACGCAGTATTTT.

V and J are TRBV11-2 and TRBJ2-5; the match to TRBD1 covers 9 bases. Germline CDR1 is SGHAT and CDR2 is FQNNGV. Unmatched junction bases numbered 11, after V lost 1 base and J lost 5 bases. The CDR3 length is 17 residues. Here the CDR3 reads CASSLARTGDSGETQYF. The CDR3, as DNA: TGTGCCAGCAGCTTAGCACGGACAGGGGATAGCGGCGAGACCCAGTACTTC.

V gene TRBV7-2 combines with J gene TRBJ2-5, with a weak D call TRBD2 (5 bases). The CDR3 contains 15 residues. Per the germline V gene, CDR1 is SGHTA and CDR2 is FQGNSA. Trimming shortened V by 5 bases and J by 4 bases, and 17 bases separated the two germline ends. CDR3 loop: CASSPEKRVLETQYF. In DNA, the CDR3 is TGTGCCAGCAGCCCCGAAAAGAGGGTGTTAGAGACCCAGTACTTC.

The V call is TRBV6-1, the J call TRBJ1-5, with D uncertain. The CDR3 is 12 residues long. Germline CDR1 is MNHNS and CDR2 is SASEGT. Trimming took 3 bases from V and 6 from J, leaving 6 bases between them. The CDR3 DNA reads as TGTGCCAGCAGTGAGAGCGGTCAGCCCCAGCATTTT. Translated: CASSESGQPQHF.